This TCR beta chain was sequenced during a study of cytomegalovirus exposure and HLA in healthy donors. With 60 Vbeta and 13 Jbeta primers, the PCR was carried out. Methods used by the authors: An analysis that came later counted roughly 80 million unique TCR beta chains, around 12 million shared. Sequenced by immunoSEQ multiplex PCR; TCRdb stores in-frame clones only, minus some. V and J calls and clone size are given by that table; D and trimming were obtained from the DNA. Among roughly 180,000 clones, about 85% were seen once, and the ten largest hold under 1.5%. As for this clone: Its antigen is not known.

General study findings and limits: In a later analysis, TCR beta V- and J-gene trimming was associated with a missense DCLRE1C variant. A later analysis found that most CMV-associated TCR beta chains appeared HLA-restricted.

At the time of sampling, donors were nominally healthy, though unrecorded immune exposures were likely. Germline lookup yields CDR1 MNHNY and CDR2 SVGAGI (reference sequence). There are 15 residues in the CDR3. Trimming removed 4 bases at V and 8 bases at J, with 18 bases between. The TCR comes from a girl between 10 and 17 years old in good health and CMV-seropositive. The rearrangement links TRBV6-6 to TRBJ2-1; D remains ambiguous. Sequenced sample: PBMCs. Here the CDR3 DNA reads TGTGCCAGCAGTTCCCACCGCGGAAGCGTCGATGAGCAGTTCTTC. Translation gives CASSSHRGSVDEQFF.